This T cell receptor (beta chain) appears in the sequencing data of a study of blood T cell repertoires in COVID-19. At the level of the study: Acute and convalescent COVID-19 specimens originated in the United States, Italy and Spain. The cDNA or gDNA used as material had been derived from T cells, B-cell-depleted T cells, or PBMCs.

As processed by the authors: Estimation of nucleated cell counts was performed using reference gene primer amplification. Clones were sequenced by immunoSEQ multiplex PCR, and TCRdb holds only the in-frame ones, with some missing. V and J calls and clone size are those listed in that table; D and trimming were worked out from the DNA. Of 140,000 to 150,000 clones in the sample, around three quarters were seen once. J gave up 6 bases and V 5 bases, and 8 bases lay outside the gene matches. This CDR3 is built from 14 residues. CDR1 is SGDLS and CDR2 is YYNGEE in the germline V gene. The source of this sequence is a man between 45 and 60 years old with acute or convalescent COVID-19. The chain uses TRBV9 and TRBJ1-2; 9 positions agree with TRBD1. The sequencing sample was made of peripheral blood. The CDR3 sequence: CASSLGQGSDGYTF. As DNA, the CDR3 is TGTGCCAGCAGTCTTGGACAGGGGAGCGATGGCTACACCTTC.